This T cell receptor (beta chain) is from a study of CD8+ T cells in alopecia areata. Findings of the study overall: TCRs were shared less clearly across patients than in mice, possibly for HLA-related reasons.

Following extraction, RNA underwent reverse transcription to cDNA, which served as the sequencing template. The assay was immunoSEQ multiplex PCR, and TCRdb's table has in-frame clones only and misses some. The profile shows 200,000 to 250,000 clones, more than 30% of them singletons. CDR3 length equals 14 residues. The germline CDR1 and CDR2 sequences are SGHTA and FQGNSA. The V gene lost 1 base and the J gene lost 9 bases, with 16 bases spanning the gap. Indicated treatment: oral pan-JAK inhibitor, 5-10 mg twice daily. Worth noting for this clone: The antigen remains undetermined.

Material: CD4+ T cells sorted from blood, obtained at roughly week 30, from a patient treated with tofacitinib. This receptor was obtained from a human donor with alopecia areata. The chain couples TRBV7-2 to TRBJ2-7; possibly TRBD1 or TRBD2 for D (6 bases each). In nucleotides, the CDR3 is TGTGCCAGCAGCTTAGATCCCGGGGGCTCGGCGCAGTACTTC. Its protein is CASSLDPGGSAQYF.